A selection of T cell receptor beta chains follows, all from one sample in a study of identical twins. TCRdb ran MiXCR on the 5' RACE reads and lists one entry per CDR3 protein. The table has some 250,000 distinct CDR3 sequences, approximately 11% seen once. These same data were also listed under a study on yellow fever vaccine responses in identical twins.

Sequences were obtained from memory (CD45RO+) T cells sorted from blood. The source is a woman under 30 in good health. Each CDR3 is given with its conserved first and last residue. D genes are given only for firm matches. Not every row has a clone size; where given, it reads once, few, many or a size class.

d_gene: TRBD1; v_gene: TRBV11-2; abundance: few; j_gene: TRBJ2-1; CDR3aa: CASSPDRGRYNEQFF; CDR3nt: TGTGCCAGCAGCCCGGACAGGGGGCGTTACAATGAGCAGTTCTTC
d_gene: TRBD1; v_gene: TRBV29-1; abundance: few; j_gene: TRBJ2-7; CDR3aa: CSVQGQGSSYEQYF; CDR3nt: TGCAGCGTTCAGGGACAGGGGAGCTCCTACGAGCAGTACTTC
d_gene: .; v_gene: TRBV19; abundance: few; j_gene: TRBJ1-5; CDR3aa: CAGSMGYSNQPQHF; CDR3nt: TGTGCCGGAAGCATGGGCTATAGCAATCAGCCCCAGCATTTT
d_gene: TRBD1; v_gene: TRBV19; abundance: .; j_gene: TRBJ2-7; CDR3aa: CASSIAETGASYEQYF; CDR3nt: TGTGCCAGTAGTATAGCGGAGACAGGGGCCTCCTACGAGCAGTACTTC
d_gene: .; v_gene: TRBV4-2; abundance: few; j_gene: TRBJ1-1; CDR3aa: CASSPARGNTEAFF; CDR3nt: TGTGCCAGCAGCCCGGCCCGTGGGAACACTGAAGCTTTCTTT
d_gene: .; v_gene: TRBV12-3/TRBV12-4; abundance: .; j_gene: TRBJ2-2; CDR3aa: CASSFLGVWTQTGELFF; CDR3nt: TGTGCCAGCAGTTTTTTAGGGGTCTGGACCCAGACCGGGGAGCTGTTTTTT
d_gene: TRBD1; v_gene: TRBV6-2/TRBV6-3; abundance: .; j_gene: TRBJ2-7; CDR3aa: CASREGQNYEQYF; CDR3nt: TGTGCCAGCAGAGAGGGACAGAACTACGAGCAGTACTTC
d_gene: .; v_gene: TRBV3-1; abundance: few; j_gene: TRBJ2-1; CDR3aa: CASSVRLGVGDNEQFF; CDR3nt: TGTGCCAGCAGTGTTCGTCTGGGGGTTGGGGACAATGAGCAGTTCTTC
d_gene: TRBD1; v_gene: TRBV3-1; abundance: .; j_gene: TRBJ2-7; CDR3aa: CASSNAGQGFHEQYF; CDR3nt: TGTGCCAGCAGCAATGCGGGACAGGGGTTCCACGAGCAGTACTTC
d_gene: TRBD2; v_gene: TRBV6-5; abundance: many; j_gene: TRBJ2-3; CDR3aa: CASSYSWGGSTDTQYF; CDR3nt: TGTGCCAGCAGTTACTCTTGGGGGGGTAGCACAGATACGCAGTATTTT
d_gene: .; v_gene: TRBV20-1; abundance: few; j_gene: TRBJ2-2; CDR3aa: CSARASTGELFF; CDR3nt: TGCAGTGCTAGAGCTTCGACCGGGGAGCTGTTTTTT
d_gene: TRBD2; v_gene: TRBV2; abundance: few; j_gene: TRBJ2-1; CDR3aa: CASRDPSGGVYNEQFF; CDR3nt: TGTGCCAGCAGAGATCCTAGCGGGGGGGTATACAATGAGCAGTTCTTC
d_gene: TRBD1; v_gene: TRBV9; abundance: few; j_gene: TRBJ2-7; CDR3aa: CASSMGQGQVYEQYF; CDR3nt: TGTGCCAGCAGCATGGGACAGGGGCAGGTCTACGAGCAGTACTTC
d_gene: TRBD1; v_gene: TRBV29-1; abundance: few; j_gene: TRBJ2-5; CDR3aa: CSGGQGSETQYF; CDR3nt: TGCAGCGGGGGACAGGGGTCAGAGACCCAGTACTTC
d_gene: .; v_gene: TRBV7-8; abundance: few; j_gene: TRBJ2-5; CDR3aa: CASSQLQMYQETQYF; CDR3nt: TGTGCCAGCAGCCAATTACAGATGTACCAAGAGACCCAGTACTTC
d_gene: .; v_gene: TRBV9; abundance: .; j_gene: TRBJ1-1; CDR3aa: CASSPSSGPTEAFF; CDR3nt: TGTGCCAGCAGCCCCTCGAGTGGGCCCACTGAAGCTTTCTTT
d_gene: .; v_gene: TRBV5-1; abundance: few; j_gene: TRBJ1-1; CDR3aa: CASSDGGTEAFF; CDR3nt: TGCGCCAGCAGCGACGGTGGAACTGAAGCTTTCTTT
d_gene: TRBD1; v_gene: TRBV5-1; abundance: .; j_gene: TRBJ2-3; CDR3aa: CASSLGGQGYTDTQYF; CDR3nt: TGCGCCAGCAGCTTGGGGGGACAGGGATACACAGATACGCAGTATTTT
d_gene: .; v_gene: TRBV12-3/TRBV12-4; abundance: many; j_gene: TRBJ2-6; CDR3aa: CASSLGGTGANVLTF; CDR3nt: TGTGCCAGCAGCCTAGGGGGAACTGGGGCCAACGTCCTGACTTTC